This TCR beta chain was captured by sequencing in a study of T cells in Graves' hyperthyroidism and ophthalmopathy. Study outcomes and limitations: Most expanded thyroid clonotypes above 0.001 also appeared in blood.

Amplified regions were TCR beta CDR3 sequences from RNA transcripts. Primed by the HTBI set, a first-round RT-PCR was run on the TCR CDR3. TCRdb analysed the multiplex PCR reads with MiXCR anew, one entry per CDR3 protein. The sample lists hundreds of thousands of distinct CDR3 sequences; about a sixth were seen once. This clonotype showed up many times. Its antigen is not identified. Germline V gene lookup returns CDR1 MDHEN and CDR2 SYDVKM. The CDR3 runs to 15 residues. J gave up 2 bases and V 2 bases, and 2 bases lay outside the gene matches. Patients counted as stable if ophthalmopathy did not develop within 18 months. Orbital computed tomography and thyroid ultrasound, together with serum TRAb and thyroxine and clinical symptoms, were used for diagnoses. Fresh peripheral blood, roughly 10 ml, was the source of the PBMCs.

The chain joins TRBV28 to TRBJ1-2, with TRBD1 matching 10 bases. The sequence came from a young woman with Graves' hyperthyroidism. Sequenced sample: blood. DNA of the CDR3: TGTGCCAGCAGTTTACGGACAGGGGGGAACTATGGCTACACCTTC. Translation: CASSLRTGGNYGYTF.